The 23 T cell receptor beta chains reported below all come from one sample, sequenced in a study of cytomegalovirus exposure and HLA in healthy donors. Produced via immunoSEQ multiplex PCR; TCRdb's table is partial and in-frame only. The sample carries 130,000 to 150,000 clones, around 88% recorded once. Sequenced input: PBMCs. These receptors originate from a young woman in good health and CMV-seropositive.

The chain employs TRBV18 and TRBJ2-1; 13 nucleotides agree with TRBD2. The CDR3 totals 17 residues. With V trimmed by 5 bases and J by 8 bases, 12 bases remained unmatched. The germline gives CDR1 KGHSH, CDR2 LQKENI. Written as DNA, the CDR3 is TGTGCCAGCTCATCGCCACTAGGACTAGCGGGGGTCTATGAGCAGTTCTTC. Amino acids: CASSSPLGLAGVYEQFF.

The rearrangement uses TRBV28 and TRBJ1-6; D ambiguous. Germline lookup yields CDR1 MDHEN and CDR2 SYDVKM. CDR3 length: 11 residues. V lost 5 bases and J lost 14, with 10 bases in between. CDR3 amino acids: CASSASGSLHF. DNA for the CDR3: TGTGCCAGCAGTGCCTCGGGATCCCTCCACTTT. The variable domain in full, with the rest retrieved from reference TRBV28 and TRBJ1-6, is DVKVTQSSRYLVKRTGEKVFLECVQDMDHENMFWYRQDPGLGLRLIYFSYDVKMKEKGDIPEGYSVSREKKERFSLILESASTNQTSMYLCASSASGSLHFGNGTRLTVT.

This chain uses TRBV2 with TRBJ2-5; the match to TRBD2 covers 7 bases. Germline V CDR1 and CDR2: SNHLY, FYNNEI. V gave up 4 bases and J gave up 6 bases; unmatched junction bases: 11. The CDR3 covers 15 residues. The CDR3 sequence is CASSGGSSGGKTQYF. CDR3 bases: TGTGCCAGCAGTGGGGGATCTAGCGGAGGGAAGACCCAGTACTTC.

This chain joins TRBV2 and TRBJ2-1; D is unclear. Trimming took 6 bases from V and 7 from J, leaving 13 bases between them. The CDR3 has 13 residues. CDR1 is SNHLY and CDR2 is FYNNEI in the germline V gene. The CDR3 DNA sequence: TGTGCCAGCAGAGGCCAGGTCGGTAATGAGCAGTTCTTC. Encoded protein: CASRGQVGNEQFF.

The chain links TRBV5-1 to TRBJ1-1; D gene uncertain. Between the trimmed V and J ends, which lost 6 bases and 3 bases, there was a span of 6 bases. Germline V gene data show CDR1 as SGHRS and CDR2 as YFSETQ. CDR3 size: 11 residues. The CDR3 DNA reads TGCGCCAGCACCGGGGACACTGAAGCTTTCTTT. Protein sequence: CASTGDTEAFF.

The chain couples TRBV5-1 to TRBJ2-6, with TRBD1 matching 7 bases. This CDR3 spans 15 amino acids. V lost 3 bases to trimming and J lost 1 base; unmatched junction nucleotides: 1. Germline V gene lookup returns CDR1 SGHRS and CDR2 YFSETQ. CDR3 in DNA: TGCGCCAGCAGCTCACAGGGGTCTGGGGCCAACGTCCTGACTTTC. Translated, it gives CASSSQGSGANVLTF.

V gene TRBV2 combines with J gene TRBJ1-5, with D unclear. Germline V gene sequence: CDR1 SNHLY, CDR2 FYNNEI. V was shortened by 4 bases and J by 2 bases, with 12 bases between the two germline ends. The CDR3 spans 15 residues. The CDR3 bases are TGTGCCAGCAGTGTTGGTGGAGATCGCAATCAGCCCCAGCATTTT. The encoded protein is CASSVGGDRNQPQHF.

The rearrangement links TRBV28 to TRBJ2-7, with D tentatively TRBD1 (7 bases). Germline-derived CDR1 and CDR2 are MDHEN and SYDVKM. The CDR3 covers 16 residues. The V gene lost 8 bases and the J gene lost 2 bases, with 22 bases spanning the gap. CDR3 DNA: TGTGCCAGCGCCGGCCGGGGGACAGCACGACCCTACGAGCAGTACTTC. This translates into CASAGRGTARPYEQYF. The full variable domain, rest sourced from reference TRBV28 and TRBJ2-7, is DVKVTQSSRYLVKRTGEKVFLECVQDMDHENMFWYRQDPGLGLRLIYFSYDVKMKEKGDIPEGYSVSREKKERFSLILESASTNQTSMYLCASAGRGTARPYEQYFGPGTRLTVT.

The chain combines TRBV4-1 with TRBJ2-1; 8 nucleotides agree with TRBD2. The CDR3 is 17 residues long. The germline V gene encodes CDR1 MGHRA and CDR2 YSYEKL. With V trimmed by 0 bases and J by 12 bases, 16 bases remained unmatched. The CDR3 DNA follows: TGCGCCAGCAGCCAAGATACGGGTAGCGGGGTTCGATCACCGCAGTTCTTC. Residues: CASSQDTGSGVRSPQFF.

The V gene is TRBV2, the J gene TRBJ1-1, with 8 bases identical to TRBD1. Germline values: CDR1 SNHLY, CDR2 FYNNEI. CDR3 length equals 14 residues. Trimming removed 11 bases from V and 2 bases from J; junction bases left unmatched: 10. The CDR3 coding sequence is TGTGCCGGCACAAAACAGGGGGGTAACACTGAAGCTTTCTTT. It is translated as CAGTKQGGNTEAFF. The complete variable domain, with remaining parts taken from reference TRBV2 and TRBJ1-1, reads EPEVTQTPSHQVTQMGQEVILRCVPISNHLYFYWYRQILGQKVEFLVSFYNNEISEKSEIFDDQFSVERPDGSNFTLKIRSTKLEDSAMYFCAGTKQGGNTEAFFGQGTRLTVV.

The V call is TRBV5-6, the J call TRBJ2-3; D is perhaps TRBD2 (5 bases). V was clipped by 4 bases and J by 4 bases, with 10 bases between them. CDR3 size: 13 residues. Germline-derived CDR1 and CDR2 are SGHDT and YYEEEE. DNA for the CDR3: TGTGCCAGCAGCGTCGGAGGACCAGATACGCAGTATTTT. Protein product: CASSVGGPDTQYF.

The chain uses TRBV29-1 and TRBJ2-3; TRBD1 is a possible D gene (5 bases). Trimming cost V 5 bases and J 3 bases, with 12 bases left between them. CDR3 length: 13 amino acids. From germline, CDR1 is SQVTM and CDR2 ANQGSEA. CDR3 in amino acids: CSVTGVGTDTQYF. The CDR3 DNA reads TGCAGCGTTACAGGTGTTGGTACAGATACGCAGTATTTT.

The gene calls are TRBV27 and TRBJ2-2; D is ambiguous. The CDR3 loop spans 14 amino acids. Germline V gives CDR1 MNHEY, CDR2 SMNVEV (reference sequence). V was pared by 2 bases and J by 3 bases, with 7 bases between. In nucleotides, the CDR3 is TGTGCCAGCAGTTTAGACTTATACACCGGGGAGCTGTTTTTT. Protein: CASSLDLYTGELFF.

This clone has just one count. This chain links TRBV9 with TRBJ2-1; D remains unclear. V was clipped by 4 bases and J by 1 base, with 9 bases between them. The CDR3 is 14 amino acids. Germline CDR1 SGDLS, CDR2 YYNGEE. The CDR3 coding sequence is TGTGCCAGCAGCTCGATCGGGTCCTACAATGAGCAGTTCTTC. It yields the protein CASSSIGSYNEQFF. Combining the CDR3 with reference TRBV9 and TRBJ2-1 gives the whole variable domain DSGVTQTPKHLITATGQRVTLRCSPRSGDLSVYWYQQSLDQGLQFLIQYYNGEERAKGNILERFSAQQFPDLHSELNLSSLELGDSALYFCASSSIGSYNEQFFGPGTRLTVL.

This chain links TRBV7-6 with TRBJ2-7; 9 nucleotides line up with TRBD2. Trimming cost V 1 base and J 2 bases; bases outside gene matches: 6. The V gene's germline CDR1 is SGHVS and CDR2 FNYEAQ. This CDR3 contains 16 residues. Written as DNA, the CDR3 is TGTGCCAGCAGCTTAGGGTTAGCGGGGGATCCCTACGAGCAGTACTTC. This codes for CASSLGLAGDPYEQYF.

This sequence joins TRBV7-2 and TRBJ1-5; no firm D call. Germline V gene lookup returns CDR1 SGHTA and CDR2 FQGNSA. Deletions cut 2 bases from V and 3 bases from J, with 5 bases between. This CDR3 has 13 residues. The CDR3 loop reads CASSLHTNQPQHF. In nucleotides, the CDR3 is TGTGCCAGCAGCTTACACACCAATCAGCCCCAGCATTTT.

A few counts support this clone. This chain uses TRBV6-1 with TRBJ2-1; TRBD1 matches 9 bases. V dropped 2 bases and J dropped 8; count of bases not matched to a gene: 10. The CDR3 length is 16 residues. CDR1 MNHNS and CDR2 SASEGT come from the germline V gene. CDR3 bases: TGTGCCAGCAGTGAATTTCAGAGACAGGGGGTCGATGAGCAGTTCTTC. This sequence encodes CASSEFQRQGVDEQFF.

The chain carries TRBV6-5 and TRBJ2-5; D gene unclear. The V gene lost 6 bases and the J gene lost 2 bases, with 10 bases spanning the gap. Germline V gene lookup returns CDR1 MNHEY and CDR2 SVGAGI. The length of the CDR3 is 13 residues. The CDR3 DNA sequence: TGTGCCAGCAGGCGGAGAGAACAAGAGACCCAGTACTTC. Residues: CASRRREQETQYF.

CDR3 nucleotide sequence: TGTGCCAGCCGGGACAGGTTCCCTAACTATGGCTACACCTTC. This sequence encodes CASRDRFPNYGYTF. V is TRBV2 and J is TRBJ1-2; TRBD1 matches 8 bases. Trimming cost V 8 bases and J 0 bases; bases outside gene matches: 5. This CDR3 comprises 14 residues. Per the germline V gene, CDR1 is SNHLY and CDR2 is FYNNEI.

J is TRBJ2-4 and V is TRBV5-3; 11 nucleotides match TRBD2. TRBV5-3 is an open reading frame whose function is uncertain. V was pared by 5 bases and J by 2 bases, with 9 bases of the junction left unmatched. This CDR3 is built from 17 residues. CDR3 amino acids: CARRGLADPKTKNIQYF. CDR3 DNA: TGTGCCAGAAGGGGACTAGCGGACCCCAAAACCAAAAACATTCAGTACTTC.

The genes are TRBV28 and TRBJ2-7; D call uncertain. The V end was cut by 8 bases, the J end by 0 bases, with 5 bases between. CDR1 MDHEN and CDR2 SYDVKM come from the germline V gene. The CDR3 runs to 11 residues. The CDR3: CASHSSYEQYF. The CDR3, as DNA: TGTGCCAGCCACTCCTCCTACGAGCAGTACTTC.

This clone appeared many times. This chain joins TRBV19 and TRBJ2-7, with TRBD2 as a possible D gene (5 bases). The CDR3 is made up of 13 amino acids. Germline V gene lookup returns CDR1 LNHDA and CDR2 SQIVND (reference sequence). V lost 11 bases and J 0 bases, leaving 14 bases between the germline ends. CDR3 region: CARRGLISYEQYF. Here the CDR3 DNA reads TGTGCCCGCCGAGGACTCATCTCCTACGAGCAGTACTTC.

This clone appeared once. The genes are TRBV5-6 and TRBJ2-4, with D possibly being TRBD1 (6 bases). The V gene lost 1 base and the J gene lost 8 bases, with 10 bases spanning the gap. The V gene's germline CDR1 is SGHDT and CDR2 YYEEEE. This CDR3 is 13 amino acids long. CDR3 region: CASSLTGPDIQYF. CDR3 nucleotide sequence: TGTGCCAGCAGCTTGACAGGGCCCGACATTCAGTACTTC.